This T cell receptor beta chain was captured by sequencing in a study of cytomegalovirus exposure and HLA in healthy donors. Study-level points and caveats: A later analysis linked a missense DCLRE1C variant to TCR beta V- and J-gene trimming.

Researchers ran the PCR with 60 Vbeta and 13 Jbeta primers. Repertoires were generated with immunoSEQ multiplex PCR, while TCRdb's copy carries only in-frame clones and drops some. The repertoire holds 150,000 to 200,000 clones, with about 76% as singletons. The CDR3 has 16 amino acids. The V segment lost 4 bases and the J segment 3 bases; nucleotides outside the gene matches: 8. The germline V gene has CDR1 LGHNA and CDR2 YNFKEQ. Notes on this clone: Its antigen remains unknown.

This chain links TRBV4-2 with TRBJ2-3, with 9 bases identical to TRBD2. The sample taken for sequencing was PBMCs. The clonotype originates from a woman aged 50 to 60 in good health and CMV-seronegative. Here the CDR3 reads CASSPRRAGGTDTQYF. For the CDR3, the DNA is TGTGCCAGCAGCCCCCGACGGGCGGGAGGGACAGATACGCAGTATTTT.